This TCR beta chain is from a study of T cell responses to AZD1222 COVID-19 vaccine. This table comes from immunoSEQ multiplex PCR, and its TCRdb copy is limited to in-frame clones, with some not included. The table has 120,000 to 150,000 clones, roughly 93% seen once. Study outcomes and limitations: With two AZD1222 doses given, Spike-specific TCR breadth and depth both rose. Donors, mostly white British, included more females; clonal diversity was possibly underestimated. Targeting of unmutated variant regions was reportedly seen in nearly half of spike-specific TCRs. CD4 TCRs covered the whole spike, strongest at regions 160-218 and 743-854.

On this clone itself: Its cognate antigen is unknown.

The TCR was taken from an adult in good health. Sample: peripheral blood, taken on day 0 of MenACWY control vaccination.

Here the CDR3 DNA reads TGCGCCAGCAGCCAAGATAAGTCGGCTAGCGGGGGGGCCTACGAGCAGTACTTC. The encoded protein is CASSQDKSASGGAYEQYF. The chain couples TRBV4-3 to TRBJ2-7, with 12 bases fitting TRBD2. Per the germline V gene, CDR1 is LGHNA and CDR2 is YSLEER. J lost 2 bases, V lost 0 bases, and 8 bases had no gene match. The CDR3 contains 18 residues.